Listed here is a single T cell receptor (beta chain). This record belongs to a study of blood T cell repertoires in COVID-19. Study background: T cells, B-cell-depleted T cells, or PBMCs provided the cDNA or gDNA that served as material.

There are 16 residues in the CDR3. Trimming stripped 3 bases from V and 3 bases from J, with 18 bases between. Germline CDR1 reads MDHEN; CDR2 reads SYDVKM. Assay used: immunoSEQ multiplex PCR; TCRdb lists only in-frame clones, some missing. This repertoire shows about 240,000 clones, roughly 81% found once; its top ten account for 7.5%. The sample taken for sequencing was peripheral blood. This chain connects TRBV28 to TRBJ2-7; possible D gene TRBD1, 6 bases. The sequence derives from a woman of 80 years or more with COVID-19, enrolled during active disease. CDR3 in DNA: TGTGCCAGCAGTTTGCTAGAGGGGGACGGATTCTACGAGCAGTACTTC. Protein sequence: CASSLLEGDGFYEQYF.